The 14 T cell receptor beta chains listed next were all sequenced from one sample in a study of Ad26.COV2.S vaccination and SARS-CoV-2 variants. Specified treatment: 15 to 20 received Ad26.COV2.S at low or high dose, single or two shots; about 5 received placebo; per-sample allocation not given. Specimens were obtained on day 63 following the first vaccine or placebo injection. The table came from immunoSEQ multiplex PCR; TCRdb's copy has only in-frame clones and leaves some out. The sample yields 450,000 to 550,000 clones, 70% to 90% seen once. This sample comprised peripheral blood, obtained in a trial of Ad26.COV2.S vaccine versus placebo. These receptors were collected from a person aged 18-60 years who received the Ad26.COV2.S COVID-19 vaccine or a placebo.

The gene calls are TRBV18 and TRBJ2-1, with 11 positions matching TRBD1. Trimming cost V 8 bases and J 4 bases; bases outside gene matches: 10. Germline lookup yields CDR1 KGHSH and CDR2 LQKENI. The CDR3 contains 16 residues. This CDR3 reads CASRPSGTGGYNEQFF. CDR3 nucleotide sequence: TGTGCCAGCCGCCCTTCCGGGACAGGGGGATACAATGAGCAGTTCTTC.

The rearrangement joins TRBV7-9 to TRBJ2-3; 7 nucleotides align to TRBD1. This CDR3 has 14 residues. V gave up 5 bases and J gave up 4 bases; unmatched junction bases: 6. Germline assignment: CDR1 SEHNR and CDR2 FQNEAQ (reference sequence). The CDR3 loop reads CASSTGTVPDTQYF. The DNA for the CDR3 is TGTGCCAGCAGCACCGGGACAGTCCCAGATACGCAGTATTTT.

The rearrangement joins TRBV7-6 to TRBJ2-1, with 10 nucleotides matching TRBD1. The V segment lost 4 bases and the J segment 2 bases; nucleotides outside the gene matches: 5. Germline V lookup: CDR1 SGHVS, CDR2 FNYEAQ. This CDR3 comprises 16 residues. The CDR3 DNA reads TGTGCCAGCAGCTGGACAGGGGGTCTTACCTACAATGAGCAGTTCTTC. Translation gives CASSWTGGLTYNEQFF.

The J gene is TRBJ1-5, the V gene TRBV5-1; D is ambiguous. Germline-derived CDR1 and CDR2 are SGHRS and YFSETQ. The CDR3 contains 15 residues. V was pared by 3 bases and J by 5 bases, with 15 bases between. The CDR3 coding sequence is TGCGCCAGCAGCTCGGACGGAATGGAGCATCAGCCCCAGCATTTT. Translation: CASSSDGMEHQPQHF.

The genes are TRBV27 and TRBJ1-2; D remains unclear. Germline loops: CDR1 MNHEY, CDR2 SMNVEV (reference sequence). Trimming shortened V by 5 bases and J by 2 bases, and 9 bases separated the two germline ends. This CDR3 has 13 amino acids. The CDR3 loop is CASSINKNYGYTF. CDR3 in DNA: TGTGCCAGCAGTATAAACAAGAACTATGGCTACACCTTC.

The chain joins TRBV2 to TRBJ2-7; no reliable D call. Between the trimmed V and J ends, which lost 6 bases and 3 bases, there was a span of 9 bases. CDR1 and CDR2 from the germline V gene are SNHLY and FYNNEI. There are 12 residues in the CDR3. The CDR3: CASSVPGYEQYF. DNA for the CDR3: TGTGCCAGCAGCGTTCCGGGCTACGAGCAGTACTTC.

The chain links TRBV18 to TRBJ2-5; a possible D gene is TRBD1 (5 bases). This CDR3 region has 14 residues. Trimming pared 4 bases from V and 7 bases from J, leaving 16 bases between. In germline, CDR1 is KGHSH, CDR2 LQKENI. The CDR3 loop reads CASSLSGYGGTQYF. Here the CDR3 DNA reads TGTGCCAGCTCACTGTCAGGGTATGGTGGGACCCAGTACTTC.

This clone showed up just once. A read error may produce the germline difference seen at one junction end. The chain links TRBV20-1 to TRBJ2-7; tentatively, D is TRBD2 (6 bases). The CDR3 covers 11 residues. Looked up from germline, CDR1 is DFQATT and CDR2 is SNEGSKA (reference sequence). CDR3 loop: CSASQGLRAPF. CDR3 nucleotide sequence: TGCAGTGCTAGTCAGGGACTTCGCGCGCCTTTC.

The V and J genes are TRBV28 and TRBJ2-2; a possible D gene is TRBD2 (6 bases). The V end was cut by 6 bases, the J end by 4 bases, with 18 bases between. Per the germline V gene, CDR1 is MDHEN and CDR2 is SYDVKM. The CDR3 loop spans 16 amino acids. The CDR3, as DNA: TGTGCCAGCAGCCTCTCTGTCGGGAGCGCCACCGGGGAGCTGTTTTTT. Protein sequence: CASSLSVGSATGELFF.

The rearrangement joins TRBV6-5 to TRBJ1-5; D unresolved. Germline V gene lookup returns CDR1 MNHEY and CDR2 SVGAGI. The CDR3 is 16 amino acids. V lost 4 bases and J 6 bases, leaving 19 bases between the germline ends. The CDR3 DNA reads as TGTGCCAGCAGTTCCCAAGGCGGGCTCGGCAGTCAGCCCCAGCATTTT. Amino acid sequence: CASSSQGGLGSQPQHF.

This chain joins TRBV7-2 and TRBJ1-2; 10 bases fit TRBD1. The CDR3 covers 16 residues. Germline loops: CDR1 SGHTA, CDR2 FQGNSA. Losses at the gene ends were 4 bases for V and 7 bases for J; bases not matched to a gene: 12. CDR3 sequence reads: CASSSMLGQGVGGYTF. CDR3 in DNA: TGTGCCAGCAGCTCCATGCTCGGACAGGGGGTGGGTGGCTACACCTTC.

J is TRBJ2-1 and V is TRBV6-2 or TRBV6-3; 9 positions match TRBD1. With 4 bases clipped from V and 2 bases from J, the junction kept 6 bases outside the gene matches. Germline V gives CDR1 MNHEY, CDR2 SVGEGT. The CDR3 consists of 16 residues. The CDR3 nucleotides read TGTGCCAGCAGTTCCCAGGGACAGGGAGCCTACAATGAGCAGTTCTTC. Translation: CASSSQGQGAYNEQFF.

This clone showed up just once. The gene calls are TRBV15 and TRBJ2-6; D perhaps matches TRBD1 (6 bases). Looked up from germline, CDR1 is LNHNV and CDR2 is YYDKDF (reference sequence). Trimming took off 5 bases at V and 0 bases at J, with 11 bases between the two ends. This CDR3 spans 16 amino acids. The DNA for the CDR3 is TGTGCCACCAGCCGGACAGTAGCCTCTGGGGCCAACGTCCTGACTTTC. Encoded protein: CATSRTVASGANVLTF.

The J gene is TRBJ2-6, the V gene TRBV28; tentatively, D is TRBD1 or TRBD2 (5 bases each). Deletions cut 4 bases from V and 2 bases from J, with 9 bases between. The CDR3 runs to 15 residues. The germline gives CDR1 MDHEN, CDR2 SYDVKM. CDR3 DNA: TGTGCCAGCAGTTCGGTGGGGGCTGGGGCCAACGTCCTGACTTTC. Translating it yields CASSSVGAGANVLTF.